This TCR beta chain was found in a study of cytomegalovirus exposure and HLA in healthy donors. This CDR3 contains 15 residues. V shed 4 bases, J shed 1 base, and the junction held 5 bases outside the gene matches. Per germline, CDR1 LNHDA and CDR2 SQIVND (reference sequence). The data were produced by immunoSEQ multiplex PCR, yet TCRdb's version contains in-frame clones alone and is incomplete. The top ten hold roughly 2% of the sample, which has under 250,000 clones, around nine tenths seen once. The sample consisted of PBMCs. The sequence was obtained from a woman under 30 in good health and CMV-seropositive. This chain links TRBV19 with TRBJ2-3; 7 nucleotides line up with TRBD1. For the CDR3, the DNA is TGTGCCAGTAGTAGTGACAGGGCAGGCACAGATACGCAGTATTTT. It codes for CASSSDRAGTDTQYF.